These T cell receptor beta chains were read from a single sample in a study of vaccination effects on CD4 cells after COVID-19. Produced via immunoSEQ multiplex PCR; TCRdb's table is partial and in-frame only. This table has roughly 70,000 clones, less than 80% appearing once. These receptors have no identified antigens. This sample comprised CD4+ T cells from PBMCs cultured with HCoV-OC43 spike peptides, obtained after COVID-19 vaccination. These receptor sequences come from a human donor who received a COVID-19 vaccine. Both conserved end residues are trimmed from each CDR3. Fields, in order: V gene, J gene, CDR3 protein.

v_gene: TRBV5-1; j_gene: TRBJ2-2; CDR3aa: ASSPGGRRDTGELF
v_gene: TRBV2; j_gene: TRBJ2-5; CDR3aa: ASSVQLAGGPETQY
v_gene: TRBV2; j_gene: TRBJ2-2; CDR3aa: ASSYGGPNTGELF
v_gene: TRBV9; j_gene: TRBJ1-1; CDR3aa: ASSVLEGADTEAF
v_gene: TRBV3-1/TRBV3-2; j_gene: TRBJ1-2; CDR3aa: ASSRGDYGYT
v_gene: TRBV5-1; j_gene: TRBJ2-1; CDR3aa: ASSLGQGSYHEQF
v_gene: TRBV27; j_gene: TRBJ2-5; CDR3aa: ASSPRYQETQY
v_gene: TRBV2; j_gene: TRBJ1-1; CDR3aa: ASSEEGSTEAF
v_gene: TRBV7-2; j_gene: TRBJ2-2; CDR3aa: ASSLAGLVINTGELF
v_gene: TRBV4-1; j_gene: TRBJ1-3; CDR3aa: ASSQVTAGNTIY
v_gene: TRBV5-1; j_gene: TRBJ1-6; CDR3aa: ASTWGNDNSPLH
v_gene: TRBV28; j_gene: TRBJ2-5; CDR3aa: ASSGQGAGGEETQY
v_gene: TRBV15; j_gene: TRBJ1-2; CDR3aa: ATSRVPRGEYT
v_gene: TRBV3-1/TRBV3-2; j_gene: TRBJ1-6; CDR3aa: ASSQDYEIPLH
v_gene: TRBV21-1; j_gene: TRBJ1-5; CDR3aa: ASSPRVYYSNQPQH
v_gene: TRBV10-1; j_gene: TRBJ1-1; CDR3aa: ASSESRNTEAF
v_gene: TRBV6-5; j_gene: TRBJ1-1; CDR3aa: ASSYWEGGGLTEAF
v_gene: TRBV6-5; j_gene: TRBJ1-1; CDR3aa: ASSPSRAVKGAAF
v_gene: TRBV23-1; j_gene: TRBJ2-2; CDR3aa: ASSHDRRVKTGELF
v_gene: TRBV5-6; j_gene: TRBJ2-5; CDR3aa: ASSPGLAVLQETQY
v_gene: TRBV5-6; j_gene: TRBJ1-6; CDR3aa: ASSFDRSSPPH
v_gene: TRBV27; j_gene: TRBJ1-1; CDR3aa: ASSLNARGPNFSHAF
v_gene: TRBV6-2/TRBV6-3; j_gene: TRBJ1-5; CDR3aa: ASSTGGTQHQPQH
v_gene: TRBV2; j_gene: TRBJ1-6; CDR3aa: ASRVFSQGDSPLH
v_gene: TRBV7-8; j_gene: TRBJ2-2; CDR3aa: ASSSKQGAWTGELF
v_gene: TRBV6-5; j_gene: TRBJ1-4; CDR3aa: ASSKGEKLF